This T cell receptor beta chain is from a study of CD8+ T cells in alopecia areata. Study findings and constraints: Elevated clonality characterized lesional scalp relative to normal scalp, particularly in alopecia totalis/universalis.

As the sequencing template, cDNA was produced by extracting RNA and reverse transcribing it. The table came from immunoSEQ multiplex PCR; TCRdb's copy has only in-frame clones and leaves some out. The sample contains about 110,000 clones, approximately 59% of which appear only once. The V gene's germline CDR1 is SGHDT and CDR2 YYEEEE. After removal of 0 bases from V and 5 bases from J, the junction contained 2 bases not matched to a gene. The CDR3 has 14 residues. A remark on this clone: Its cognate antigen is unknown.

The source material was CD8+ T cells sorted from blood. This sequence originates from a human donor in good health. V and J are TRBV5-6 and TRBJ1-2; 9 bases fit TRBD1. Here the CDR3 DNA reads TGTGCCAGCAGCTTGGGGACAGGGGTTTATGGCTACACCTTC. Amino acid sequence: CASSLGTGVYGYTF.